The clone carrying this TCR beta chain came up once. What it binds is unknown. Profiled with immunoSEQ multiplex PCR; TCRdb holds only in-frame clones, not every one. Seen here are about 120,000 clones, 80% to 90% observed once, and the top ten hold approximately 8.8%. The entry originates in a study of T cell responses to AZD1222 COVID-19 vaccine. V gave up 1 base and J gave up 6 bases; unmatched junction bases: 8. CDR3 size: 15 residues. The V gene's germline CDR1 is SNHLY and CDR2 FYNNEI. Notes on the study in general: Targets within unmutated variant regions were reportedly found for nearly half of spike-specific TCRs. Distributed over spike, vaccine-associated CD4 TCRs predominated at 160-218 and 743-854. Donors were mostly white British, more females; clonal diversity possibly underestimated.

The sample was peripheral blood, taken on day 0 of AZD1222 vaccination. The V and J genes are TRBV2 and TRBJ2-7; the match to TRBD2 covers 8 bases. This clonotype originated in an adult in good health. The CDR3, as DNA: TGTGCCAGCAGTGAAGTGGGACTAGTTCTCGGCGAGCAGTACTTC. Translated: CASSEVGLVLGEQYF.